This T cell receptor beta chain was recovered during a study of T cell repertoires in cytomegalovirus infection. Looking at the study overall: Indications came from public TCR beta signatures; they pointed to CMV infection and to a matching HLA type.

As for this clonotype: The target antigen is unknown.

TCRdb called the reads again in MiXCR, with one record for every CDR3 protein. The data show some 590,000 distinct CDR3 sequences, just under 40% seen once. The TCR comes from a human donor in good health (CMV status not recorded). Some clones in this sample may be carry-over from other donors' samples. The material was cultured PBMCs, obtained from culture after CMV antigen stimulation.

The CDR3 protein is CASSTDRYPYEQYF. CDR3 DNA: TGTGCCAGTAGTACAGACAGATATCCCTACGAGCAGTACTTC. This chain links TRBV19 with TRBJ2-7, with TRBD1 as a possible D gene (5 bases). CDR3 length equals 14 residues. Germline values: CDR1 LNHDA, CDR2 SQIVND (reference sequence). V was clipped by 4 bases and J by 2 bases, with 12 bases between them. Drawing the rest from reference TRBV19 and TRBJ2-7, the complete variable domain is DGGITQSPKYLFRKEGQNVTLSCEQNLNHDAMYWYRQDPGQGLRLIYYSQIVNDFQKGDIAEGYSVSREKKESFPLTVTSAQKNPTAFYLCASSTDRYPYEQYFGPGTRLTVT.